Given below is one TCR beta chain in context. Its antigen remains unknown. The study gave focal radiation plus ipilimumab CTLA-4 blockade to patients with chemo-refractory metastatic non-small-cell lung cancer. TCRdb's copy holds only in-frame clones and misses some; the assay was immunoSEQ multiplex PCR. The table has roughly 59,000 clones, 72% seen once; the top ten hold about 8.5%. The data were taken from a study of radiotherapy plus CTLA-4 blockade in lung cancer. Across the study: Of all patients, around 19% responded objectively and about 34% showed disease control. Study observations and caveats: Early blood T cell clone dynamics, with interferon-beta, were reported to best predict response. Tumor-origin TCR clones grew in blood after radiotherapy plus ipilimumab.

V shed 1 base and J shed 5 bases, with 14 bases lying between them. This CDR3 comprises 15 residues. Germline loops: CDR1 MNHEY, CDR2 SVGAGI. The sequence was obtained from a human donor with non-small cell lung cancer whose response to radiotherapy plus ipilimumab could not be evaluated. This material consisted of peripheral blood, taken from a patient treated with radiotherapy plus ipilimumab. The V and J genes are TRBV6-5 and TRBJ2-5; a weak D match, TRBD1 (6 bases). In DNA, the CDR3 is TGTGCCAGCAGTTACTTCCGAGGGGGTGGCGAGACCCAGTACTTC. It encodes CASSYFRGGGETQYF.